These 20 T cell receptor beta chains share one sample of origin, sequenced in a study of patients and donors after allogeneic stem cell transplantation. TCRdb called the RT-PCR reads again in MiXCR, with one record for every CDR3 protein. The sample yields some 92,000 distinct CDR3 sequences, under 50% seen once. Material: blood, either unsorted or a sorted T cell fraction (not recorded which). All receptors come from a human donor who was either an allogeneic HSCT recipient or a stem cell or donor lymphocyte infusion donor (not recorded which). It is not recorded whose cells these are; they may come from a transplant donor.

This chain links TRBV2 with TRBJ1-1; D not resolved. CDR1 is SNHLY, CDR2 FYNNEI, per germline. This CDR3 has 11 amino acids. Trimming shortened V by 8 bases and J by 11 bases, and 15 bases separated the two germline ends. The chain's CDR3 is CASLYVSGAFF. CDR3 coding DNA: TGTGCCAGCCTTTACGTGAGTGGGGCTTTCTTT.

The rearrangement links TRBV19 to TRBJ2-1, with 7 bases aligning to TRBD2. After removal of 2 bases from V and 6 bases from J, the junction contained 16 bases not matched to a gene. CDR1 is LNHDA and CDR2 is SQIVND in the germline V gene (reference sequence). CDR3 length: 18 amino acids. The CDR3 region has the DNA TGTGCCAGTAGTATAATCCCACCCGATCTAGCGGCTGTCAATGAGCAGTTCTTC. Its protein is CASSIIPPDLAAVNEQFF.

The CDR3: CSASVMVAGATDTQYF. The CDR3 DNA reads TGCAGTGCTAGCGTCATGGTAGCGGGAGCTACAGATACGCAGTATTTT. This chain joins TRBV20-1 and TRBJ2-3; TRBD2 matches at 9 bases. V dropped 3 bases and J dropped 3; count of bases not matched to a gene: 10. CDR1 DFQATT and CDR2 SNEGSKA come from the germline V gene (reference sequence). The CDR3 is made up of 16 amino acids.

The chain recombines TRBV12-3 or TRBV12-4 with TRBJ1-1, with D unresolved. Trimming stripped 5 bases from V and 11 bases from J, with 12 bases between. CDR3 size: 11 residues. The CDR3 protein is CASSKTTNAFF. The DNA for the CDR3 is TGTGCCAGCAGTAAGACGACGAACGCTTTCTTT.

This clonotype was detected a few times. The J gene is TRBJ1-2, the V gene TRBV5-6; possibly TRBD1 for D (6 bases). The V end was cut by 4 bases, the J end by 2 bases, with 9 bases between. The germline gives CDR1 SGHDT, CDR2 YYEEEE. This CDR3 is 13 amino acids long. CDR3 protein: CASSHDRNYGYTF. Here the CDR3 DNA reads TGTGCCAGCAGCCATGACAGGAACTATGGCTACACCTTC.

The chain combines TRBV20-1 with TRBJ2-3; D gene uncertain. The ends were cut back, 3 bases at V and 4 bases at J, with 8 bases in the middle. Germline loops: CDR1 DFQATT, CDR2 SNEGSKA (reference sequence). This CDR3 has 12 residues. The CDR3 sequence is CSARPRSDTQYF. CDR3 sequence (DNA): TGCAGTGCTAGGCCGAGGTCAGATACGCAGTATTTT.

With regard to this clonotype: Relative to the germline gene, one junction end is altered; a read error may explain this. The chain joins TRBV12-3 or TRBV12-4 to TRBJ2-3; no reliable D call. The CDR3 loop spans 14 amino acids. The CDR3 sequence: CASTLGGSTDTQYF. As DNA, the CDR3 is TGTGCCAGCACTTTAGGCGGAAGCACAGATACGCAGTATTTC.

The rearrangement uses TRBV20-1 and TRBJ1-5, with 8 bases fitting TRBD1. CDR3 size: 14 residues. Germline-derived CDR1 and CDR2 are DFQATT and SNEGSKA (reference sequence). V was clipped by 5 bases and J by 0 bases; unmatched bases: 3. Here the CDR3 reads CSAGDRHSNQPQHF. The CDR3 DNA is TGCAGTGCTGGGGACAGGCATAGCAATCAGCCCCAGCATTTT.

This chain joins TRBV7-2 and TRBJ1-5; perhaps TRBD1 as D (5 bases). The CDR3 spans 18 residues. Germline CDR1 reads SGHTA; CDR2 reads FQGNSA. V was shortened by 1 base and J by 0 bases, with 16 bases between the two germline ends. This CDR3 is CASSLVTGPTYSNQPQHF. CDR3 coding DNA: TGTGCCAGCAGCTTAGTAACGGGGCCCACATATAGCAATCAGCCCCAGCATTTT.

The V and J genes are TRBV7-8 and TRBJ1-1; D possibly corresponds to TRBD1 (5 bases). Deletions cut 6 bases from V and 4 bases from J, with 12 bases between. The CDR3 is made up of 13 amino acids. Germline assignment: CDR1 SGHVS and CDR2 FQNEAQ. CDR3 nucleotides: TGTGCCAGCAGATTACAGGAGGGCACTGAAGCTTTCTTT. This sequence encodes CASRLQEGTEAFF.

The chain links TRBV29-1 to TRBJ1-2; D is perhaps TRBD1 (5 bases). V was clipped by 3 bases and J by 5 bases, with 13 bases between them. This CDR3 spans 13 amino acids. Germline V gene data show CDR1 as SQVTM and CDR2 as ANQGSEA. CDR3 nucleotides: TGCAGCGTTGACGCAGGGTCTGCATATGGCTACACCTTC. Residues: CSVDAGSAYGYTF. The full variable domain, rest sourced from reference TRBV29-1 and TRBJ1-2, is SAVISQKPSRDICQRGTSLTIQCQVDSQVTMMFWYRQQPGQSLTLIATANQGSEATYESGFVIDKFPISRPNLTFSTLTVSNMSPEDSSIYLCSVDAGSAYGYTFGSGTRLTVV.

This chain connects TRBV5-5 to TRBJ1-2, with no clear D. CDR1 is SGHKS, CDR2 YYEKEE, per germline (reference sequence). V shed 0 bases and J shed 4 bases, with 7 bases lying between them. The CDR3 contains 13 residues. The CDR3 protein is CASSLVRSYGYTF. The DNA of the CDR3 is TGTGCCAGCAGCTTGGTGCGGAGCTATGGCTACACCTTC.

V and J are TRBV27 and TRBJ2-1; perhaps TRBD1 as D (5 bases). CDR1 and CDR2 from the germline V gene are MNHEY and SMNVEV (reference sequence). Trimming stripped 2 bases from V and 3 bases from J, with 5 bases between. The CDR3 has 13 amino acids. As DNA, the CDR3 is TGTGCCAGCAGTTTAGACAGCTACAATGAGCAGTTCTTC. As protein: CASSLDSYNEQFF.

The V and J genes are TRBV7-8 and TRBJ1-2; the D is unclear. Between the trimmed V and J ends, which lost 5 bases and 4 bases, there was a span of 17 bases. The germline V gene has CDR1 SGHVS and CDR2 FQNEAQ. The CDR3 consists of 15 residues. The CDR3 coding sequence is TGTGCCAGCAGCCCAAGAAGTAGCGCTGGCTATGGCTACACCTTC. It yields the protein CASSPRSSAGYGYTF. Full variable domain (outside the CDR3, taken from reference TRBV7-8 and TRBJ1-2): GAGVSQSPRYKVAKRGQDVALRCDPISGHVSLFWYQQALGQGPEFLTYFQNEAQLDKSGLPSDRFFAERPEGSVSTLKIQRTQQEDSAVYLCASSPRSSAGYGYTFGSGTRLTVV.

This clonotype was detected a few times. The DNA of the CDR3 is TGTGCCATCAGTGAGGGGGGTACCACTAATGAAAAACTGTTTTTT. Translating it yields CAISEGGTTNEKLFF. This rearrangement joins TRBV10-3 to TRBJ1-4; tentatively, D is TRBD1 (5 bases). This CDR3 spans 15 amino acids. The V and J ends lost 2 bases and 2 bases respectively, with 9 bases between them. Germline CDR1 and CDR2: ENHRY and SYGVKD.

The chain is built from TRBV25-1 and TRBJ1-1; no clear D gene. This CDR3 has 15 amino acids. With 7 bases removed from V and 0 bases from J, the gap between germline ends came to 15 bases. Germline V lookup: CDR1 MGHDK, CDR2 SYGVNS. The CDR3 here is CASIGVGPLNTEAFF. The CDR3 nucleotides are TGTGCCAGCATCGGAGTCGGACCCTTGAACACTGAAGCTTTCTTT.

This chain links TRBV30 with TRBJ2-7; D is possibly TRBD2 (5 bases). The CDR3 runs 14 residues. V dropped 3 bases and J dropped 1 base, with 13 bases sitting between them. Germline assignment: CDR1 GTSNPN and CDR2 SVGIG (reference sequence). The CDR3 reads CAWSLGGASYEQYF. The CDR3 region has the DNA TGTGCCTGGAGCCTAGGAGGTGCTTCCTACGAGCAGTACTTC.

This clonotype was detected only a few times. The chain is built from TRBV6-5 and TRBJ1-3; the D gene is possibly TRBD1 (5 bases). The germline gives CDR1 MNHEY, CDR2 SVGAGI. This CDR3 contains 13 residues. The V end lost 6 bases, the J end lost 6 bases, and 12 bases lay between the germline ends. The DNA of the CDR3 is TGTGCCAGCAGCCAGGGACCTAAAAACACCATATATTTT. Its translation: CASSQGPKNTIYF.

V is TRBV4-1 and J is TRBJ1-5, with 8 bases identical to TRBD1. Looked up from germline, CDR1 is MGHRA and CDR2 is YSYEKL. V lost 3 bases, J lost 4 bases, and 5 bases stayed unmatched. The CDR3 contains 15 residues. The CDR3 sequence: CASSQTGERNQPQHF. CDR3 nucleotides: TGCGCCAGCAGCCAGACAGGGGAGCGGAATCAGCCCCAGCATTTT.

The chain is built from TRBV12-3 or TRBV12-4 and TRBJ1-5, with 7 bases identical to TRBD1. The CDR3 loop spans 15 amino acids. After removal of 3 bases from V and 3 bases from J, the junction contained 5 bases not matched to a gene. CDR3 DNA sequence: TGTGCCAGCAGTTTTGGCGGACAGGTCAATCAGCCCCAGCATTTT. Protein: CASSFGGQVNQPQHF.